This is a list of T cell receptor beta chains from one sample in a study of post-analysis software for immune sequencing data. TCRdb reprocessed the PCR reads with MiXCR, giving one entry per CDR3 protein. The table records 750,000 to 950,000 distinct CDR3 sequences, approximately 50% of them present only once. Sequencing was carried out using blood. These TCRs come from a girl aged 5-17 years with multiple sclerosis. Both conserved end residues are part of each CDR3. D genes are given only for firm matches. Some rows have no size entry. The others give once, few or many, or a class for an expanded clone.

d_call	v_call	clone_size	j_call	cdr3_aa	cdr3_nt
-	TRBV15	-	TRBJ2-5	CATSRAQWETQYF	TGTGCCACCAGCAGAGCCCAGTGGGAGACCCAGTACTTC
-	TRBV29-1	-	TRBJ1-2	CSEKRNYGYTF	TGCAGTGAAAAACGAAACTATGGCTACACCTTC
-	TRBV5-1	-	TRBJ1-2	CASSPGQTRGGYTF	TGCGCCAGCAGCCCCGGACAGACTCGAGGGGGCTACACCTTC
TRBD1	TRBV9	-	TRBJ2-5	CASSVFAGQGPQETQYF	TGTGCCAGCAGCGTATTTGCGGGACAGGGGCCTCAAGAGACCCAGTACTTC
-	TRBV29-1	few	TRBJ2-1	CSVEGRNEQFF	TGCAGCGTTGAGGGAAGGAATGAGCAGTTCTTC
-	TRBV10-3	-	TRBJ1-5	CAITRDLNRPQHF	TGTGCCATCACCAGGGACCTCAATCGGCCCCAGCATTTT
-	TRBV18	-	TRBJ2-3	CASSDSVSTDTQYF	TGTGCCAGCTCGGATTCAGTCAGCACAGATACGCAGTATTTT
-	TRBV9	-	TRBJ2-3	CASSPRDLDTQYF	TGTGCCAGCAGTCCCCGGGACCTAGATACGCAGTATTTT
-	TRBV20-1	-	TRBJ2-1	CSVANEQFF	TGCAGTGTAGCGAATGAGCAGTTCTTC
TRBD2	TRBV2	few	TRBJ2-3	CASITGLVRSQYF	TGTGCCAGCATTACCGGACTAGTCAGGTCGCAGTATTTT
-	TRBV20-1	-	TRBJ1-2	CSARWDGYTF	TGCAGTGCTCGGTGGGATGGCTACACCTTC
-	TRBV29-1	-	TRBJ2-5	CSVHGGHQETQYF	TGCAGCGTTCACGGGGGTCACCAAGAGACCCAGTACTTC
TRBD2	TRBV20-1	many	TRBJ2-5	CSAKTPGLAGGEVPQETQYF	TGCAGTGCGAAGACACCGGGACTAGCGGGAGGGGAGGTCCCTCAAGAGACCCAGTACTTC
-	TRBV7-8	few	TRBJ2-5	CASSLNPDSQETQYF	TGTGCCAGCAGCTTAAACCCGGACAGCCAAGAGACCCAGTACTTC
TRBD2	TRBV14	few	TRBJ2-7	CASSLHFGLAAPSYEQYF	TGTGCCAGCAGCCTACACTTTGGACTAGCGGCACCCTCCTACGAGCAGTACTTC
-	TRBV12-3/TRBV12-4	-	TRBJ1-2	CASSSAGTSYGYTF	TGTGCCAGCAGTTCCGCGGGGACATCCTATGGCTACACCTTC
-	TRBV20-1	-	TRBJ2-7	CSASDVTGSYEQYF	TGCAGTGCTAGTGATGTGACGGGATCCTACGAGCAGTACTTC
-	TRBV20-1	-	TRBJ2-7	CSARGPTSSYEQYF	TGCAGTGCTAGAGGGCCGACTAGCTCCTACGAGCAGTACTTC
TRBD1	TRBV5-8	few	TRBJ1-2	CASSLVTGDYGYTF	TGTGCCAGCAGCTTGGTTACAGGGGACTATGGCTACACCTTC
-	TRBV29-1	few	TRBJ2-7	CSALRGGGNEQYF	TGCAGCGCATTAAGAGGGGGAGGGAACGAGCAGTACTTC
TRBD1	TRBV10-3	-	TRBJ1-5	CAISDPGGYSNQPQHF	TGTGCCATCAGTGACCCAGGGGGCTATAGCAATCAGCCCCAGCATTTT
-	TRBV5-1	few	TRBJ1-4	CASSLGVSEKLFF	TGCGCCAGCAGCTTGGGCGTTAGCGAAAAACTGTTTTTT
-	TRBV20-1	-	TRBJ2-6	CSARDPQGANVLTF	TGCAGTGCTAGAGATCCCCAGGGGGCCAACGTCCTGACTTTC
-	TRBV10-3	-	TRBJ2-6	CATAWGRMTSGANVLTF	TGTGCCACCGCTTGGGGCAGAATGACCTCTGGGGCCAACGTCCTGACTTTC
TRBD2	TRBV7-2	-	TRBJ2-3	CASSLGFRGGSTDTQYF	TGTGCCAGCAGCTTAGGGTTTCGCGGGGGGAGCACAGATACGCAGTATTTT
-	TRBV3-1	-	TRBJ2-5	CASRHVRAGAWETQYF	TGTGCCAGCAGGCACGTCCGGGCGGGGGCCTGGGAGACCCAGTACTTC
-	TRBV9	-	TRBJ2-3	CASSVDGPSRTDTQYF	TGTGCCAGCAGCGTAGATGGTCCCTCACGCACAGATACGCAGTATTTT
-	TRBV12-3/TRBV12-4	-	TRBJ1-4	CASSPGGVRNEKLFF	TGTGCCAGCAGCCCGGGGGGGGTCAGGAATGAAAAACTGTTTTTT
TRBD1	TRBV10-3	-	TRBJ1-1	CAIRQGTNTEAFF	TGTGCCATTCGACAGGGGACGAACACTGAAGCTTTCTTT
TRBD2	TRBV4-1	few	TRBJ2-3	CASSQESYTSADTQYF	TGCGCCAGCAGCCAAGAGAGCTACACTAGCGCAGATACGCAGTATTTT
TRBD1	TRBV6-4	-	TRBJ1-5	CASSATGLGNQPQHF	TGTGCCAGCAGTGCGACAGGGCTTGGGAATCAGCCCCAGCATTTT
TRBD1	TRBV5-1	few	TRBJ2-5	CASSLTIGQGGETQYF	TGCGCCAGCAGCTTAACGATCGGACAGGGCGGAGAGACCCAGTACTTC
-	TRBV5-5	few	TRBJ2-1	CASSPLGGRNEQFF	TGTGCCAGCAGCCCCCTCGGGGGGCGCAATGAGCAGTTCTTC
TRBD2	TRBV5-5	-	TRBJ2-1	CASSLTGRTSDYNEQFF	TGTGCCAGCAGCTTGACGGGTCGGACTAGCGATTACAATGAGCAGTTCTTC
-	TRBV29-1	few	TRBJ2-7	CSVHGRYEQYF	TGCAGCGTTCACGGGCGGTACGAGCAGTACTTC
-	TRBV7-6	-	TRBJ2-7	CASSRTQSSYEQYF	TGTGCCAGCAGCCGGACTCAGAGCTCCTACGAGCAGTACTTC
-	TRBV20-1	-	TRBJ2-7	CSATARGRPISYEQYF	TGCAGTGCTACCGCCAGGGGGAGGCCGATCTCCTACGAGCAGTACTTC
TRBD2	TRBV7-6	few	TRBJ2-1	CASSLVGRGTYNEQFF	TGTGCCAGCAGTCTCGTCGGGCGGGGGACCTACAATGAGCAGTTCTTC
-	TRBV5-6	-	TRBJ1-2	CASSLGTDLGYTF	TGTGCCAGCAGCTTAGGGACGGACCTGGGCTACACCTTC
TRBD1	TRBV24-1	-	TRBJ2-1	CATSDGTGSRNDNEQFF	TGTGCCACCAGTGACGGGACAGGCTCAAGGAATGACAATGAGCAGTTCTTC
TRBD1	TRBV9	-	TRBJ2-5	CASSVVDRGGQETQYF	TGTGCCAGCAGCGTAGTGGACAGGGGAGGTCAAGAGACCCAGTACTTC
-	TRBV20-1	-	TRBJ1-4	CSARFVQGQEKLFF	TGCAGTGCTAGATTTGTGCAGGGGCAGGAAAAACTGTTTTTT
TRBD2	TRBV7-2	-	TRBJ2-2	CASRLAGPNTGELFF	TGTGCCAGCCGCCTAGCGGGACCGAACACCGGGGAGCTGTTTTTT
TRBD1	TRBV6-5	few	TRBJ2-7	CASRGTVYEQYF	TGTGCCAGCAGGGGGACAGTCTACGAGCAGTACTTC